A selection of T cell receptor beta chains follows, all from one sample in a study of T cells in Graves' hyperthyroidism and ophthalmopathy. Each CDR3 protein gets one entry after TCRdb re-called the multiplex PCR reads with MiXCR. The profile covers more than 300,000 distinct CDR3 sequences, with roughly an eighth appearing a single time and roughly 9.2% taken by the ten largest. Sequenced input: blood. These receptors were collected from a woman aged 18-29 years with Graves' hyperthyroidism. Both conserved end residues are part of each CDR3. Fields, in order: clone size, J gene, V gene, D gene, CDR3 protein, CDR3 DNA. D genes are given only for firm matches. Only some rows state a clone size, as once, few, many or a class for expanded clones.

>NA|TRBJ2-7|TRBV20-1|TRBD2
CSASDRREGNEQYF
TGCAGTGCTAGTGATAGGCGGGAGGGAAACGAGCAGTACTTC
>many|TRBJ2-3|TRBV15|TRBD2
CATSTGLAGVTDTQYF
TGTGCCACCAGCACCGGACTAGCGGGGGTCACAGATACGCAGTATTTT
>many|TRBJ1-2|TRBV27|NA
CASSNREGVHGYTF
TGTGCCAGCAGTAACCGGGAGGGGGTTCATGGCTACACCTTC
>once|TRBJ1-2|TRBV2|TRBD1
CASTTREGQLYGYTF
TGTGCCAGCACAACCAGGGAGGGACAGCTCTATGGCTACACCTTC
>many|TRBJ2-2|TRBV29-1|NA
CSVSPRATGELFF
TGCAGCGTTTCTCCGAGGGCCACCGGGGAGCTGTTTTTT
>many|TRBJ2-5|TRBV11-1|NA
CASSFNPDSQETQYF
TGTGCCAGCAGCTTTAATCCGGACAGTCAAGAGACCCAGTACTTC
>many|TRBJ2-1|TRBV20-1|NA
CSIGETSYNEQFF
TGCAGTATAGGGGAGACCTCCTACAATGAGCAGTTCTTC
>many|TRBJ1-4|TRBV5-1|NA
CASSLIGQSNEKLFF
TGCGCCAGCAGCTTAATAGGACAGTCTAATGAAAAACTGTTTTTT
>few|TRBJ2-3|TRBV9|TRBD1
CASSATRSGQGGTSTDTQYF
TGTGCCAGCAGCGCTACAAGATCCGGACAGGGGGGAACTAGCACAGATACGCAGTATTTT
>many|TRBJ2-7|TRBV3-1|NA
CASSQDVNEQYF
TGTGCCAGCAGCCAAGATGTGAACGAGCAGTACTTC
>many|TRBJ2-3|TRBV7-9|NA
CASSSRIDGTDTQYF
TGTGCCAGCAGCTCCCGGATCGACGGGACAGATACGCAGTATTTT
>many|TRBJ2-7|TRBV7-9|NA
CASSPRRPRGSYEQYF
TGTGCCAGCAGCCCAAGAAGGCCGCGGGGATCTTACGAGCAGTACTTC
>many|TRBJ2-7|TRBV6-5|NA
CASRDGTYERQYF
TGTGCCAGCCGGGACGGAACCTACGAGCGGCAGTACTTC
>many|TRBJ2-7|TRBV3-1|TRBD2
CASSQTLAEIYEQYF
TGTGCCAGCAGCCAAACCCTAGCGGAGATCTACGAGCAGTACTTC
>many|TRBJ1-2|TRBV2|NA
CASSGQISGYGYTF
TGTGCCAGCAGTGGACAGATCTCGGGCTATGGCTACACCTTC
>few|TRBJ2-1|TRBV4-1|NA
CATTGSSYNEQFF
TGCGCCACAACGGGGAGCTCCTACAATGAGCAGTTCTTC
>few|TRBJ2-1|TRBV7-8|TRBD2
CASSLGQGLAGGSYNEQFF
TGTGCCAGCAGCTTAGGACAGGGACTAGCGGGAGGGTCCTACAATGAGCAGTTCTTC
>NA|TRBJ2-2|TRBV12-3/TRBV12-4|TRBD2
CASSTLAGGPGGELFF
TGTGCCAGCAGCACCCTAGCGGGAGGGCCAGGCGGGGAGCTGTTTTTT
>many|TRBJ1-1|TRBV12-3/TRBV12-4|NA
CASSLASRTDMNTEAFF
TGTGCCAGCAGTTTAGCTTCTCGGACAGACATGAACACTGAAGCTTTCTTT
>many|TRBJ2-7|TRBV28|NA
CATKRGSLFYEQYF
TGTGCCACCAAGAGGGGGTCCCTTTTCTACGAGCAGTACTTC
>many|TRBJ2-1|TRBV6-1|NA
CASSGERVTYNEQFF
TGTGCCAGCAGTGGCGAGCGGGTAACCTACAATGAGCAGTTCTTC
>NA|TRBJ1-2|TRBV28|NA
CASSSRTVGYTF
TGTGCCAGCAGTTCCCGGACAGTGGGCTACACCTTC
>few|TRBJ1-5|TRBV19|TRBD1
CASSMVQGVQPQHF
TGTGCCAGTAGTATGGTACAGGGGGTTCAGCCCCAGCATTTT
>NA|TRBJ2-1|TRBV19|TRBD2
CATTRVAGRSYNEQFF
TGTGCCACCACGAGGGTAGCGGGACGCTCCTACAATGAGCAGTTCTTC
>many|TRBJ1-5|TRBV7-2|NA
CASSPWSGANGQPQHF
TGTGCCAGCAGCCCTTGGTCGGGGGCAAATGGTCAGCCCCAGCATTTT
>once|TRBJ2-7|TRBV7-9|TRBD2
CASSQSTPLAGGTYEQYF
TGCGCCAGCAGCCAAAGTACGCCGCTGGCGGGGGGGACCTACGAGCAGTACTTC
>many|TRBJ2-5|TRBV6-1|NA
CASSFPGGNQETQYF
TGTGCCAGCAGTTTCCCGGGGGGCAATCAAGAGACCCAGTACTTC
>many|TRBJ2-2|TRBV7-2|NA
CASRRGVGELFF
TGTGCCAGCAGGAGAGGGGTCGGGGAGCTGTTTTTT
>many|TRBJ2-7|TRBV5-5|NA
CASSLSTYEQYF
TGTGCCAGCAGCTTATCTACCTACGAGCAGTACTTC
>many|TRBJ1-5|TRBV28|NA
CASSPPPGNQPQHF
TGTGCCAGCAGTCCACCGCCTGGCAATCAGCCCCAGCATTTT
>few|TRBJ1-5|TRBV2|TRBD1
CASSDQGGGNQPQHF
TGTGCCAGCAGTGACCAAGGGGGCGGCAATCAGCCCCAGCATTTT
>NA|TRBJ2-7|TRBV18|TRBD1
CASSPISQGAYEQYF
TGTGCCAGCTCACCCATATCACAGGGGGCCTACGAGCAGTACTTC
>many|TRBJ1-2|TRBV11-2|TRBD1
CASSLGSDRDGYTF
TGTGCCAGCAGCTTAGGTTCCGACAGGGATGGCTACACCTTC
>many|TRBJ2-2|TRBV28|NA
CASSLGGPPGELFF
TGTGCCAGCAGTTTAGGGGGTCCCCCCGGGGAGCTGTTTTTT
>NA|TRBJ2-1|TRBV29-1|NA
CSVPEERVREQFF
TGCAGCGTCCCTGAGGAGCGGGTTCGTGAGCAGTTCTTC
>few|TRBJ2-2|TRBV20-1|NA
CSAREQRTQNTGELFF
TGCAGTGCTAGAGAACAGAGAACCCAAAACACCGGGGAGCTGTTTTTT
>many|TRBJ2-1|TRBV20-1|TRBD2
CSARSAGEGYNEQFF
TGCAGTGCCAGATCAGCGGGAGAGGGGTACAATGAGCAGTTCTTC